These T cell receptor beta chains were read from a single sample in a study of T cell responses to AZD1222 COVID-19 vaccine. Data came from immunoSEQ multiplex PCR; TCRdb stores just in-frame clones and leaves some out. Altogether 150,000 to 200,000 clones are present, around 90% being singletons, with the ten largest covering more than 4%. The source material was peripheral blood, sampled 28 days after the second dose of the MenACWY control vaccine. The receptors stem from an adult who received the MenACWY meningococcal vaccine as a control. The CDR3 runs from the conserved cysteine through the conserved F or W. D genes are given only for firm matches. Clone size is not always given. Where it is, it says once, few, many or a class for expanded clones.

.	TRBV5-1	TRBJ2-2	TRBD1	CASSPPGQGNTGELFF	TGCGCCAGCAGCCCCCCCGGACAGGGGAACACCGGGGAGCTGTTTTTT
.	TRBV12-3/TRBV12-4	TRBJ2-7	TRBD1	CATGTGTGEQYF	TGTGCCACCGGGACAGGGACTGGCGAGCAGTACTTC
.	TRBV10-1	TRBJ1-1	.	CASSSGQNTEAFF	TGCGCCAGCAGTTCGGGACAGAACACTGAAGCTTTCTTT
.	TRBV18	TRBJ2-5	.	CASSPPAGEETQYF	TGTGCCAGCTCACCACCAGCCGGGGAAGAGACCCAGTACTTC
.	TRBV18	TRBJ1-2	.	CASSPGTDSYGYTF	TGTGCCAGCTCACCGGGGACGGACAGTTATGGCTACACCTTC
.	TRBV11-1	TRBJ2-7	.	CASSLGPGQFVKYF	TGTGCCAGCAGCTTAGGCCCTGGACAGTTCGTTAAGTACTTC
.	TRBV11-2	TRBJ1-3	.	CASSTSTFVSGNTIYF	TGTGCCAGCAGCACCAGCACTTTCGTGTCTGGAAACACCATATATTTT
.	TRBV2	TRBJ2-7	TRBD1	CASKQGAYEQYF	TGTGCCAGCAAACAGGGGGCCTACGAGCAGTACTTC
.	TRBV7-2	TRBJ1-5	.	CASSLGQIGSNQPQHF	TGTGCCAGCAGCTTAGGACAGATCGGGAGCAATCAGCCCCAGCATTTT
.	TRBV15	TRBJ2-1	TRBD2	CATSRDRTSGVNEQFF	TGTGCCACCAGCAGAGATAGGACTAGCGGAGTCAATGAGCAGTTCTTC
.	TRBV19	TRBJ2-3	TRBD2	CASSIPSGRRADTQYF	TGTGCCAGTAGTATCCCTAGCGGGAGGAGAGCAGATACGCAGTATTTT
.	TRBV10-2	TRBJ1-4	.	CASSESGINEKLFF	TGCGCCAGCAGTGAATCAGGGATTAATGAAAAACTGTTTTTT
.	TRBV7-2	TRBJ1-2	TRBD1	CASTLGWDRGYGYTF	TGTGCCAGCACGCTAGGGTGGGACAGGGGATATGGCTACACCTTC
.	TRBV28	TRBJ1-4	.	CASSSSLTGFNEKLFF	TGTGCCAGCAGTAGTTCATTAACAGGGTTTAATGAAAAACTGTTTTTT
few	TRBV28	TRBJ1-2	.	CASSLQGSYGYTF	TGTGCCAGCAGTCTTCAGGGGTCCTATGGCTACACCTTC
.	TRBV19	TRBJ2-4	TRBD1	CASSTFRGQGGNIQYF	TGTGCCAGTAGTACCTTTAGAGGACAGGGTGGTAACATTCAGTACTTC
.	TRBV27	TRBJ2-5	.	CASTPGGAQETQYF	TGTGCCAGCACTCCCGGGGGTGCCCAAGAGACCCAGTACTTC
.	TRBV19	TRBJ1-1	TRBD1	CASSTDRGMNTEAFF	TGTGCCAGTAGTACCGACAGGGGGATGAACACTGAAGCTTTCTTT
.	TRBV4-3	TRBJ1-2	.	CASSQDPQGFYGYTF	TGCGCCAGCAGCCAAGATCCGCAGGGGTTCTATGGCTACACCTTC
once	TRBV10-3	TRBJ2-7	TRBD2	CAVGSGTREQYF	TGTGCCGTAGGGAGCGGGACGAGGGAGCAGTACTTC
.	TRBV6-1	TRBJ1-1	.	CASSELGPEAFF	TGTGCCAGCAGTGAACTGGGGCCTGAAGCTTTCTTT
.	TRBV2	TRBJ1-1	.	CASPKTGNTEAFF	TGTGCCAGCCCTAAGACAGGGAACACTGAAGCTTTCTTT
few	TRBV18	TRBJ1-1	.	CASSQQQGLNTEAFF	TGTGCCAGCTCACAGCAGCAAGGTTTGAACACTGAAGCTTTCTTT
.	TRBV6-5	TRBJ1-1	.	CASSYLTNTEAFF	TGTGCCAGCAGTTACCTTACGAACACTGAAGCTTTCTTT
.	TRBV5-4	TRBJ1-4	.	CASAQGNEKLFF	TGTGCCAGCGCACAGGGAAATGAAAAACTGTTTTTT
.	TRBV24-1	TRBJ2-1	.	CATRAAGAINEQFF	TGTGCCACCAGAGCGGCAGGGGCGATCAATGAGCAGTTCTTC
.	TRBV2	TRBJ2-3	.	CASSESPGDTQYF	TGTGCCAGCAGTGAATCCCCGGGAGATACGCAGTATTTT
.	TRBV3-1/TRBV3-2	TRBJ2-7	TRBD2	CASRNLAGSYEQYF	TGTGCCAGCAGAAATCTAGCGGGGTCCTACGAGCAGTACTTC
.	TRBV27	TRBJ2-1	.	CASSPGLIDNEQFF	TGTGCCAGCAGCCCGGGACTTATTGACAATGAGCAGTTCTTC
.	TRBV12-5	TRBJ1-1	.	CASGFDLNTEAFF	TGTGCTAGTGGTTTCGATTTGAACACTGAAGCTTTCTTT
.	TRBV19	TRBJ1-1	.	CASSMRGVSTEAFF	TGTGCCAGTAGTATGAGGGGCGTGAGCACTGAAGCTTTCTTT
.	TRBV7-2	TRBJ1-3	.	CASSLYGASGNTIYF	TGTGCCAGCAGCTTGTACGGTGCCTCTGGAAACACCATATATTTT
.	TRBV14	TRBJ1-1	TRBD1	CASSDGTGVNTEAFF	TGTGCCAGCAGCGACGGGACAGGGGTGAACACTGAAGCTTTCTTT
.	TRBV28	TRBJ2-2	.	CASSFNRAGELFF	TGTGCCAGCAGTTTCAACAGGGCTGGGGAGCTGTTTTTT
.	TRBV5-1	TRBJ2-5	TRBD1	CASSLVVTGGVEETQYF	TGCGCCAGCAGCTTGGTGGTCACAGGGGGCGTAGAAGAGACCCAGTACTTC
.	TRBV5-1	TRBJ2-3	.	CASSLGGQISTDTQYF	TGCGCCAGCAGCTTGGGGGGACAAATCAGCACAGATACGCAGTATTTT
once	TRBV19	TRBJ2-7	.	CASSPGIWSYEQYF	TGTGCCAGTAGTCCAGGTATTTGGTCCTACGAGCAGTACTTC
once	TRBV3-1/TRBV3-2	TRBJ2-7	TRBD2	CASSLRTSGIGYEQYF	TGTGCCAGCAGCCTTCGGACTAGCGGGATCGGCTACGAGCAGTACTTC
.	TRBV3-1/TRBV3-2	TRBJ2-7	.	CASSQAHYEQYF	TGTGCCAGCAGCCAGGCGCACTACGAGCAGTACTTC
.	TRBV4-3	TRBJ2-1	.	CASSQVVSPDGQFF	TGCGCCAGCAGCCAAGTGGTCAGCCCCGACGGGCAGTTCTTC
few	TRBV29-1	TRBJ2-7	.	CSVEDEEIYEQYF	TGCAGCGTTGAAGATGAGGAGATCTACGAGCAGTACTTC
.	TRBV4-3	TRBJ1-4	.	CASSQAGGDEKLFF	TGCGCCAGCAGCCAAGCCGGGGGAGATGAAAAACTGTTTTTT